This TCR beta chain is from a study of HIV-infected patients and healthy controls. Points from the study as a whole: In healthy controls, MAIT alpha CDR3s were common; in HIV+ repertoires, severely depleted.

Germline CDR1 reads MNHEY; CDR2 reads SMNVEV (reference sequence). This CDR3 is 15 amino acids long. With 6 bases removed from V and 1 base from J, the gap between germline ends came to 15 bases. This clonotype was counted ten times or more. Its antigen is not identified. All unsorted peripheral T cells were captured because whole blood was used without fractionation. About 500 ng RNA was reverse transcribed with alpha and beta constant-region primers. Alpha and beta chain libraries were made separately by chain-specific third strand synthesis with multiplexing indices. A 5' RACE adapter with a random hexamer and the SP2 primer site was joined to cDNA. One entry per CDR3 protein results from TCRdb running MiXCR on the 5' RACE reads. The repertoire holds around 7,400 distinct CDR3 sequences, roughly 9.9% seen once, with approximately 15% in the top ten.

The chain carries TRBV27 and TRBJ2-5; D gene uncertain. The clonotype originates from an adult with HIV infection. The specimen comprised blood, sampled before antiretroviral therapy. CDR3 in DNA: TGTGCCAGCAGGGATCGACGGAACCTCCAAGAGACCCAGTACTTC. Translation: CASRDRRNLQETQYF.